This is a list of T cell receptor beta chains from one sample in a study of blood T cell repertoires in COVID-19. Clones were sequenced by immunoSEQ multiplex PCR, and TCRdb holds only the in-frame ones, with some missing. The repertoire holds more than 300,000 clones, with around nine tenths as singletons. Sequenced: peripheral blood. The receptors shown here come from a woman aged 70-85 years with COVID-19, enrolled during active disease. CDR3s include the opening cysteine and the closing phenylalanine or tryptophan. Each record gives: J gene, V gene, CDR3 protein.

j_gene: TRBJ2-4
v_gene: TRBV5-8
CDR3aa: CASSSYLPGQEIQYF

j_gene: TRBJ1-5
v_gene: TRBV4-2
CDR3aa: CASSQDLSGGQPQHF

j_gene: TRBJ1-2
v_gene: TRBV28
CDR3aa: CASSIPQGPHGYTF

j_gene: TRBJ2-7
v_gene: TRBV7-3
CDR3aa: CASSLSGGAAEQYF

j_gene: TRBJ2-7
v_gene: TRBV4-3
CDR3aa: CASSPGTGAAYEQYF

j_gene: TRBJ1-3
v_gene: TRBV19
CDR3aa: CASSLFKTGPSGNTIYF

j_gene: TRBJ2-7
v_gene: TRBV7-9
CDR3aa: CASSLAVWEGLGFYEQYF

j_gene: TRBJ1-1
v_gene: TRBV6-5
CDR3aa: CASGRTGLNTEAFF

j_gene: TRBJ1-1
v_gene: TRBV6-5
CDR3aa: CASRSLTVNTEAFF

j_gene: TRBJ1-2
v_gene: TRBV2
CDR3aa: CASSADQGAGYTF

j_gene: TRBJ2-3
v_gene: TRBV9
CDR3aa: CASSVGQGTDTQYF

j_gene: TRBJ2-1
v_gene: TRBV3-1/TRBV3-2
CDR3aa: CASSYNYNEQFF

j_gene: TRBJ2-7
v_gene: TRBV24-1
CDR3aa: CATSDAAGAREQYF

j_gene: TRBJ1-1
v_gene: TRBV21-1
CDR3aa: CASSKVKPFF

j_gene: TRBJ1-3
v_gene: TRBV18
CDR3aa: CASSPQGSPGNTIYF

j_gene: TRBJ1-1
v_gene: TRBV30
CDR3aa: CALRQPNTEAFF

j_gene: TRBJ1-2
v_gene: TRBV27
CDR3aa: CASSPFSRGSGYTF

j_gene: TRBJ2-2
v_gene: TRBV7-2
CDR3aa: CASSPGLGSGAGELFF

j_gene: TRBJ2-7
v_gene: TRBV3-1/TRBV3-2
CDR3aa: CASSQRSEQYF

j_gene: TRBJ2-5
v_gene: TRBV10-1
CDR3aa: CASSAGSVAETQYF

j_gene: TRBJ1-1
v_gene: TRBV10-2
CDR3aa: CASSEPGGTEAFF

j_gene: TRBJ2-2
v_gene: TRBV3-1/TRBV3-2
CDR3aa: CASSQGGSSGELFF

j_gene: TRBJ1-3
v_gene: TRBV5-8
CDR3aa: CASSLAVGGLGNTIYF

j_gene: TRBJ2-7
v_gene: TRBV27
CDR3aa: CASRRNSKGTYNYEQYF

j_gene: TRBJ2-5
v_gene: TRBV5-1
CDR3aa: CASMFGATVGETQYF

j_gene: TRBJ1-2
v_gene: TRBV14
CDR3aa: CASSQDVWGSASYGYTF

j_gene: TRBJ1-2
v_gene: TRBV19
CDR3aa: CASNPDIRPYGYTF

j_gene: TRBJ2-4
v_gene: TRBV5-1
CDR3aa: CASSNPTSGDIQYF

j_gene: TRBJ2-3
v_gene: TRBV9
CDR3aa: CASSPRASGGDTDTQYF

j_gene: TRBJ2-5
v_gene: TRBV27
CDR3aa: CASSPGAGTKGGETQYF

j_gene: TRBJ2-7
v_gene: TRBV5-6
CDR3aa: CASRSTGEQYF